These 27 T cell receptor beta chains came from one sample sequenced in a study of siplizumab effects on memory and regulatory T cells. TCRdb keeps only in-frame clones here, not all; method: immunoSEQ multiplex PCR. The table includes roughly 100,000 clones, 93% detected once. Sequencing input: Tregs sorted from blood. The origin of the receptors is a human donor in good health.

The chain carries TRBV7-6 and TRBJ2-7; 12 nucleotides align to TRBD1. Germline V gives CDR1 SGHVS, CDR2 FNYEAQ. The V gene end was trimmed by 0 bases and the J gene end by 2 bases; junction bases not matched to a gene: 11. This CDR3 spans 19 amino acids. The CDR3 loop is CASSLAGTGGAFRAYEQYF. The CDR3 DNA reads TGTGCCAGCAGCTTAGCGGGGACAGGGGGCGCTTTCCGGGCCTACGAGCAGTACTTC.

The chain links TRBV4-2 to TRBJ2-1, with D unclear. The CDR3 spans 12 residues. CDR1 and CDR2 from the germline V gene are LGHNA and YNFKEQ. V lost 3 bases and J lost 6, with 6 bases in between. The CDR3 loop reads CASSQETNEQFF. CDR3 nucleotides: TGTGCCAGCAGCCAGGAAACCAATGAGCAGTTCTTC.

The chain links TRBV9 to TRBJ2-3; D might be TRBD2 (6 bases). There are 17 residues in the CDR3. V was shortened by 0 bases and J by 5 bases, with 19 bases between the two germline ends. The germline V gene encodes CDR1 SGDLS and CDR2 YYNGEE. The CDR3: CASSVGAGNVWGDTQYF. Here the CDR3 DNA reads TGTGCCAGCAGCGTAGGCGCGGGAAACGTATGGGGAGATACGCAGTATTTT. The full variable domain, its missing parts supplied by reference TRBV9 and TRBJ2-3, is DSGVTQTPKHLITATGQRVTLRCSPRSGDLSVYWYQQSLDQGLQFLIQYYNGEERAKGNILERFSAQQFPDLHSELNLSSLELGDSALYFCASSVGAGNVWGDTQYFGPGTRLTVL.

V and J are TRBV5-5 and TRBJ2-3; 9 bases line up with TRBD1. Germline CDR1 reads SGHKS; CDR2 reads YYEKEE (reference sequence). V was clipped by 4 bases and J by 4 bases; unmatched bases: 4. The CDR3 runs 14 residues. For the CDR3, the DNA is TGTGCCAGCAGCCGGGACAGGGTGGCAGATACGCAGTATTTT. As protein: CASSRDRVADTQYF.

The rearrangement joins TRBV7-8 to TRBJ2-3; 12 bases agree with TRBD2. Germline V gene data show CDR1 as SGHVS and CDR2 as FQNEAQ. V was clipped by 4 bases and J by 1 base; unmatched bases: 12. The CDR3 extends over 19 amino acids. The CDR3 DNA is TGTGCCAGCAGCTCTACTAGCGGGGGGCATCGCCGCCGCACAGATACGCAGTATTTT. Protein: CASSSTSGGHRRRTDTQYF.

The rearrangement uses TRBV11-1 and TRBJ1-5; 8 bases fit TRBD1. The J segment lost 5 bases and the V segment lost 5 bases, leaving 2 bases of the junction unmatched. Germline CDR1 reads SGHAT; CDR2 reads FQDESV (reference sequence). The CDR3 is 13 residues long. CDR3 protein: CASSRDRYQPQHF. In DNA, the CDR3 is TGTGCCAGCAGCCGGGACAGGTATCAGCCCCAGCATTTT.

This clone has more than one count but fewer than ten. The gene calls are TRBV12-5 and TRBJ2-2, with a tentative D call TRBD1 (6 bases). This CDR3 has 15 residues. CDR1 and CDR2 from the germline V gene are LGHNT and FRNRAP. Trimming took 2 bases from V and 0 from J, leaving 7 bases between them. The CDR3 DNA follows: TGTGCTAGTGGTTTGCAGGGGCCGAACACCGGGGAGCTGTTTTTT. Translated: CASGLQGPNTGELFF.

For this clone: Other nucleotide sequences in the sample specify the same CDR3. This chain links TRBV20-1 with TRBJ1-1; no reliable D call. Per germline, CDR1 DFQATT and CDR2 SNEGSKA (reference sequence). The V end was cut by 6 bases, the J end by 4 bases, with 9 bases between. The CDR3 runs 11 residues. CDR3 region: CSAPQLTEAFF. For the CDR3, the DNA is TGCAGTGCCCCCCAGCTCACTGAAGCTTTCTTT.

V usage is TRBV9 and J usage is TRBJ1-1; D is possibly TRBD1 (5 bases). Trimming stripped 0 bases from V and 0 bases from J, with 6 bases between. The CDR3 totals 14 residues. Germline values: CDR1 SGDLS, CDR2 YYNGEE. DNA for the CDR3: TGTGCCAGCAGCGTAGGGGGGGTGAACACTGAAGCTTTCTTT. Amino acid sequence: CASSVGGVNTEAFF.

The chain carries TRBV27 and TRBJ1-2, with D perhaps TRBD1 (5 bases). This CDR3 region has 15 residues. V lost 3 bases and J 4 bases, leaving 15 bases between the germline ends. Per germline, CDR1 MNHEY and CDR2 SMNVEV (reference sequence). The CDR3 nucleotides are TGTGCCAGCAGTTTGGGATCTCCGGGACCCTATGGCTACACCTTC. Its protein product is CASSLGSPGPYGYTF.

This rearrangement joins TRBV2 to TRBJ1-1; D is ambiguous. The ends were cut back, 7 bases at V and 3 bases at J, with 15 bases in the middle. CDR1 SNHLY and CDR2 FYNNEI come from the germline V gene. The CDR3 runs 14 residues. The CDR3 is CASKGPGPDTEAFF. The CDR3 DNA is TGTGCCAGCAAAGGTCCCGGGCCCGACACTGAAGCTTTCTTT.

The chain has TRBV5-8 and TRBJ1-1; no reliable D call. The germline V gene encodes CDR1 SGHTS and CDR2 YDEGEE. The CDR3 covers 12 residues. The V end lost 1 base, the J end lost 5 bases, and 6 bases lay between the germline ends. DNA of the CDR3: TGTGCCAGCAGCTTGAGGCGGACTGAAGCTTTCTTT. This encodes CASSLRRTEAFF. The variable domain in full, with the rest retrieved from reference TRBV5-8 and TRBJ1-1, is EAGVTQSPTHLIKTRGQQATLRCSPISGHTSVYWYQQALGLGLQFLLWYDEGEERNRGNFPPRFSGRQFPNYSSELNVNALELEDSALYLCASSLRRTEAFFGQGTRLTVV.

The count of this clone is one. V usage is TRBV28 and J usage is TRBJ1-3; TRBD1 might be the D (5 bases). The V gene lost 3 bases and the J gene lost 3 bases, with 15 bases spanning the gap. Germline V gene lookup returns CDR1 MDHEN and CDR2 SYDVKM. This CDR3 spans 16 amino acids. CDR3 residues: CASSFIGQGGGNTIYF. CDR3 DNA: TGTGCCAGCAGTTTCATCGGCCAGGGAGGTGGAAACACCATATATTTT. Drawing the rest from reference TRBV28 and TRBJ1-3, the complete variable domain is DVKVTQSSRYLVKRTGEKVFLECVQDMDHENMFWYRQDPGLGLRLIYFSYDVKMKEKGDIPEGYSVSREKKERFSLILESASTNQTSMYLCASSFIGQGGGNTIYFGEGSWLTVV.

This chain uses TRBV5-1 with TRBJ2-1, with 8 nucleotides matching TRBD2. Trimming removed 4 bases from V and 7 bases from J; junction bases left unmatched: 13. The germline gives CDR1 SGHRS, CDR2 YFSETQ. CDR3 length: 16 residues. The CDR3 region is CASSGGLAITMNEQFF. The CDR3 region has the DNA TGCGCCAGCAGCGGTGGACTAGCTATCACAATGAATGAGCAGTTCTTC.

This clone was seen a single time. This chain joins TRBV5-1 and TRBJ2-1, with a weak D call TRBD1 (6 bases). Trimming shortened V by 2 bases and J by 6 bases, and 15 bases separated the two germline ends. This CDR3 contains 15 residues. CDR1 SGHRS and CDR2 YFSETQ come from the germline V gene. CDR3 residues: CASSLARQGSNEQFF. For the CDR3, the DNA is TGCGCCAGCAGCTTAGCCCGCCAGGGGAGCAATGAGCAGTTCTTC.

The rearrangement uses TRBV18 and TRBJ2-5, with D possibly being TRBD1 (5 bases). V was shortened by 0 bases and J by 4 bases, with 6 bases between the two germline ends. The germline V gene encodes CDR1 KGHSH and CDR2 LQKENI. The CDR3 loop spans 13 amino acids. CDR3 DNA: TGTGCCAGCTCACCACCTACAGGAGAGACCCAGTACTTC. Translated: CASSPPTGETQYF. Looking up the rest from reference TRBV18 and TRBJ2-5 gives the full variable domain: NAGVMQNPRHLVRRRGQEARLRCSPMKGHSHVYWYRQLPEEGLKFMVYLQKENIIDESGMPKERFSAEFPKEGPSILRIQQVVRGDSAAYFCASSPPTGETQYFGPGTRLLVL.

This chain connects TRBV4-2 to TRBJ1-5, with unresolved D. Trimming stripped 2 bases from V and 6 bases from J, with 14 bases between. Germline lookup yields CDR1 LGHNA and CDR2 YNFKEQ. The CDR3 is 15 amino acids. The CDR3: CASSQWWRVGQPQHF. The CDR3 DNA is TGTGCCAGCAGCCAATGGTGGAGGGTTGGTCAGCCCCAGCATTTT.

The chain uses TRBV5-6 and TRBJ2-7; D ambiguous. Germline assignment: CDR1 SGHDT and CDR2 YYEEEE. CDR3 size: 12 residues. V lost 4 bases and J 0 bases, leaving 5 bases between the germline ends. In DNA form, the CDR3 reads TGTGCCAGCAGCGGGTTCTCCTACGAGCAGTACTTC. Translated, it gives CASSGFSYEQYF.

The chain couples TRBV28 to TRBJ1-1; possible D gene TRBD1, 6 bases. The CDR3 has 12 amino acids. V lost 9 bases and J lost 8, with 16 bases in between. Germline V gene lookup returns CDR1 MDHEN and CDR2 SYDVKM. The CDR3 DNA is TGTGCCAGTAGCCCGGGGCAGGGGGAAGCTTTCTTT. Protein: CASSPGQGEAFF.

V usage is TRBV6-6 and J usage is TRBJ2-7; D unresolved. Germline V gives CDR1 MNHNY, CDR2 SVGAGI (reference sequence). The CDR3 consists of 11 residues. V lost 5 bases to trimming and J lost 2 bases, with 4 bases between them. The chain's CDR3 is CASSMTYEQYF. The CDR3 region has the DNA TGTGCCAGCAGTATGACCTACGAGCAGTACTTC.

The chain carries TRBV6-5 and TRBJ2-7; 10 bases are shared with TRBD1. V was clipped by 6 bases and J by 4 bases; unmatched bases: 9. CDR1 MNHEY and CDR2 SVGAGI come from the germline V gene. The CDR3 is 15 amino acids. CDR3 amino acids: CASSRTGTGVYEQYF. CDR3 nucleotide sequence: TGTGCCAGCAGCCGAACCGGGACAGGGGTGTACGAGCAGTACTTC.

V gene TRBV6-5 combines with J gene TRBJ2-5; the match to TRBD2 covers 8 bases. The CDR3 is 15 amino acids. CDR1 and CDR2 from the germline V gene are MNHEY and SVGAGI. V lost 2 bases, J lost 2 bases, and 4 bases stayed unmatched. CDR3 protein: CASSYVGLAQETQYF. In nucleotides, the CDR3 is TGTGCCAGCAGTTACGTCGGACTAGCTCAAGAGACCCAGTACTTC.

The rearrangement uses TRBV7-9 and TRBJ2-5, with D hard to call. V lost 2 bases, J lost 0 bases, and 4 bases lay in between. The CDR3 totals 13 residues. Germline V CDR1 and CDR2: SEHNR, FQNEAQ (reference sequence). CDR3 sequence: CASSLMYQETQYF. The CDR3 bases are TGTGCCAGCAGCTTAATGTACCAAGAGACCCAGTACTTC.

In regard to this clone: This sample includes further DNA sequences coding for the same CDR3. The rearrangement joins TRBV7-2 to TRBJ1-1; D gene uncertain. V shed 2 bases and J shed 1 base, with 5 bases lying between them. There are 13 residues in the CDR3. Germline lookup yields CDR1 SGHTA and CDR2 FQGNSA. As DNA, the CDR3 is TGTGCCAGCAGCTTACGGGGGAACACTGAAGCTTTCTTT. Translation gives CASSLRGNTEAFF.

The chain has TRBV21-1 and TRBJ2-2; the listed D gene, TRBD2, was not tested against the DNA. TRBV21-1 is listed as a pseudogene. The CDR3 spans 16 residues. The CDR3 reads CASSARGALDTGELFF. The CDR3 DNA is TGTGCCAGCAGCGCCCGCGGGGCCCTGGACACCGGGGAGCTGTTTTTT.

The V call is TRBV27, the J call TRBJ1-2; unclear D gene. Deletions cut 0 bases from V and 4 bases from J, with 12 bases between. This CDR3 has 15 residues. Germline CDR1 and CDR2: MNHEY and SMNVEV (reference sequence). CDR3 sequence (DNA): TGTGCCAGCAGTTTATCGAGTGGGGTGGGCTATGGCTACACCTTC. It codes for CASSLSSGVGYGYTF.

V is TRBV9 and J is TRBJ2-1, with 8 bases lining up with TRBD1. The ends lost 0 bases at V and 2 bases at J; junction bases unmatched: 16. The germline CDR1 and CDR2 sequences are SGDLS and YYNGEE. This CDR3 has 20 amino acids. The CDR3 sequence is CASSVEGQLWDRIAYNEQFF. The CDR3 DNA sequence: TGTGCCAGCAGCGTAGAAGGGCAACTATGGGACAGGATTGCCTACAATGAGCAGTTCTTC.